A selection of T cell receptor beta chains follows, all from one sample in a study of T cell repertoires in cytomegalovirus infection. TCRdb ran MiXCR on the reads and lists one entry per CDR3 protein. The sample has about 97,000 distinct CDR3 sequences; approximately 15% are singletons. Sequenced: PBMCs. The receptors shown here come from a human donor in good health (CMV status not recorded). Some clones in this sample may be carry-over from other donors' samples. The CDR3 runs from the conserved cysteine through the conserved F or W. The order of the fields is V gene, clone size, J gene, D gene, CDR3 protein, CDR3 DNA. D genes are given only for firm matches. Expanded clones are given a class, and other clones once, few, many or no size at all.

TRBV7-3	many	TRBJ1-1	.	CASSLKSTEARRANTEAFF	TGTGCCAGCAGCTTAAAAAGCACAGAAGCCAGGAGGGCGAACACTGAAGCTTTCTTT
TRBV3-1	.	TRBJ2-1	.	CASSLGIYNEQFF	TGTGCCAGCAGCCTAGGGATCTACAATGAGCAGTTCTTC
TRBV7-9	many	TRBJ2-3	.	CASSAPDRDTDTQYF	TGTGCCAGCAGCGCTCCGGACCGAGACACAGATACGCAGTATTTT
TRBV28	.	TRBJ1-2	TRBD1	CATEQGGNYGYTF	TGTGCCACCGAACAGGGGGGGAACTATGGCTACACCTTC
TRBV18	.	TRBJ2-5	.	CASSPTGEETQYF	TGTGCCAGCTCACCAACCGGAGAAGAGACCCAGTACTTC
TRBV12-3/TRBV12-4	.	TRBJ2-1	TRBD2	CARPGTPSGRVYNEQFF	TGTGCCAGGCCCGGGACTCCTTCCGGGAGGGTTTACAATGAGCAGTTCTTC
TRBV6-2/TRBV6-3	many	TRBJ2-3	.	CASAGPRSDTQYF	TGTGCCAGCGCGGGACCCCGATCAGATACGCAGTATTTT
TRBV7-2	many	TRBJ2-1	.	CASSTRDTIVFYEQFF	TGTGCCAGCAGCACACGGGACACCATTGTGTTCTATGAGCAGTTCTTC
TRBV12-3/TRBV12-4	many	TRBJ1-5	.	CASSRLNQPQHF	TGTGCCAGCAGCCGACTTAATCAGCCCCAGCATTTT
TRBV28	few	TRBJ1-5	.	CASTAGYSNQPQHF	TGTGCCAGCACGGCAGGTTATAGCAATCAGCCCCAGCATTTT
TRBV20-1	few	TRBJ2-5	TRBD2	CSAPLAGGGAQYF	TGCAGTGCCCCCCTAGCGGGGGGCGGGGCCCAGTACTTC
TRBV20-1	.	TRBJ1-2	TRBD1	CSARADRDGYTF	TGCAGTGCTAGAGCAGACAGGGATGGCTACACCTTC
TRBV28	.	TRBJ2-7	TRBD1	CASTVDRAYGQYF	TGTGCCAGCACAGTTGACAGGGCCTACGGGCAGTACTTC
TRBV12-3/TRBV12-4	.	TRBJ1-1	.	CASSLGQVAGMRAFF	TGTGCCAGCAGTTTAGGACAGGTGGCAGGTATGCGAGCTTTCTTT
TRBV2	.	TRBJ2-7	TRBD2	CASSFEGGRGYEQYF	TGTGCCAGCAGTTTCGAGGGCGGGAGGGGCTACGAGCAGTACTTC
TRBV7-3	many	TRBJ2-3	TRBD2	CASSLTVGVAGGPSTQYF	TGTGCCAGCAGCTTAACGGTCGGGGTAGCGGGGGGGCCCAGTACGCAGTATTTT
TRBV28	once	TRBJ2-7	TRBD2	CASSPTSGDSSYEQYF	TGTGCCAGCAGCCCTACTAGCGGGGACAGCTCCTACGAGCAGTACTTC
TRBV7-2	many	TRBJ1-6	.	CASSPDGLNSPLHF	TGTGCCAGCAGCCCCGACGGGCTCAATTCACCCCTCCACTTT
TRBV20-1	many	TRBJ2-3	TRBD2	CSAVMSGGASDTQYF	TGCAGTGCTGTGATGAGCGGGGGGGCCTCAGATACGCAGTATTTT
TRBV7-8	many	TRBJ2-3	.	CASSFQRSTDTQYF	TGTGCCAGCAGCTTCCAGCGCAGCACAGATACGCAGTATTTT
TRBV7-2	many	TRBJ1-2	.	CASSSNMGAGGYTF	TGTGCCAGCAGCTCTAATATGGGGGCCGGCGGCTACACCTTC
TRBV6-5	many	TRBJ1-4	.	CASSYAPGRGSEKLFF	TGTGCCAGCAGTTACGCGCCGGGACGGGGGTCTGAAAAACTGTTTTTT
TRBV6-1	few	TRBJ2-7	TRBD1	CASSPTTGAYEQYF	TGTGCCAGCAGCCCTACGACAGGGGCCTACGAGCAGTACTTC
TRBV5-1	.	TRBJ2-5	TRBD1	CASSPGTGGYQETQYF	TGCGCCAGCAGCCCTGGAACAGGGGGCTACCAAGAGACCCAGTACTTC
TRBV7-2	many	TRBJ2-5	.	CASSLAGGRETQYF	TGTGCCAGCAGCTTAGCGGGGGGCCGGGAGACCCAGTACTTC
TRBV7-8	many	TRBJ1-1	TRBD1	CASSFDRDTEAFF	TGTGCCAGCAGTTTCGACAGGGACACTGAAGCTTTCTTT
TRBV20-1	few	TRBJ1-2	.	CSARVAWGGYTF	TGCAGTGCTAGAGTGGCCTGGGGGGGCTACACCTTC
TRBV7-8	few	TRBJ2-7	.	CASSLEESTYEQYF	TGTGCCAGCAGCTTAGAAGAGAGTACCTACGAGCAGTACTTC
TRBV2	.	TRBJ2-7	.	CASAPVGPYEQYF	TGTGCCAGCGCACCCGTGGGACCCTACGAGCAGTACTTC
TRBV15	few	TRBJ2-7	.	CATSTKQGGEQYF	TGTGCCACCAGCACCAAGCAGGGCGGCGAGCAGTACTTC
TRBV28	few	TRBJ1-2	TRBD1	CASSPSGQLNYGYTF	TGTGCCAGCAGTCCGTCGGGACAGCTCAACTATGGCTACACCTTC
TRBV6-4	few	TRBJ2-1	.	CASSVLGMGNEQFF	TGTGCCAGCAGTGTACTAGGCATGGGCAATGAGCAGTTCTTC
TRBV12-5	few	TRBJ2-5	.	CASGPGRLQETQYF	TGTGCTAGTGGTCCGGGACGGCTCCAAGAGACCCAGTACTTC
TRBV7-8	many	TRBJ2-7	.	CASSPAGAEQYF	TGTGCCAGCAGCCCGGCAGGGGCCGAGCAGTACTTC
TRBV27	many	TRBJ1-5	TRBD1	CASSSSTGSSNQPQHF	TGTGCCAGCAGTTCCTCGACAGGGTCTAGCAATCAGCCCCAGCATTTT
TRBV2	many	TRBJ1-1	.	CASRERLGTPEAFF	TGTGCCAGCAGGGAGCGACTTGGGACCCCTGAAGCTTTCTTT
TRBV29-1	many	TRBJ2-7	.	CSVDRAGSYEQYF	TGCAGCGTTGACCGGGCGGGATCCTACGAGCAGTACTTC
TRBV19	once	TRBJ1-1	TRBD1	CASSAKGARVEAFF	TGTGCCAGTAGTGCCAAGGGGGCTCGGGTTGAAGCTTTCTTT
TRBV28	many	TRBJ1-4	.	CASSLRKGLDINEKLFF	TGTGCCAGCAGTTTAAGGAAGGGTTTGGACATTAATGAAAAACTGTTTTTT
TRBV28	many	TRBJ1-1	.	CASRELNTEAFF	TGTGCCAGCAGAGAACTGAACACTGAAGCTTTCTTT
TRBV20-1	.	TRBJ1-5	.	CSVTRGVGTNQPQHF	TGCAGTGTCACGAGGGGGGTGGGCACCAATCAGCCCCAGCATTTT
TRBV7-2	many	TRBJ1-2	TRBD1	CASSSGTDNYGYTF	TGTGCCAGCAGCTCCGGGACAGATAACTATGGCTACACCTTC
TRBV11-2	many	TRBJ1-2	TRBD1	CASSSLRLGTGNLGYTF	TGTGCCAGCAGCTCTTTAAGGCTCGGGACAGGGAATCTTGGCTACACCTTC
TRBV10-3	.	TRBJ2-3	TRBD2	CAISEAGSTDTQYF	TGTGCCATCAGTGAAGCGGGGAGCACAGATACGCAGTATTTT
TRBV18	.	TRBJ2-5	.	CASSPRSSQETQYF	TGTGCCAGCTCACCCCGGAGTAGTCAAGAGACCCAGTACTTC
TRBV14	.	TRBJ1-1	.	CASSQIIQGDTEAFF	TGTGCCAGCAGCCAAATAATCCAGGGCGACACTGAAGCTTTCTTT
TRBV4-1	few	TRBJ2-7	.	CASSQGPLGTYEQYF	TGCGCCAGCAGCCAGGGACCCCTGGGGACCTACGAGCAGTACTTC
TRBV18	few	TRBJ1-5	TRBD1	CASSTRRTGENQPQHF	TGTGCCAGCTCAACCCGAAGGACAGGGGAGAATCAGCCCCAGCATTTT
TRBV6-2/TRBV6-3	few	TRBJ2-5	.	CASSFGGPPETQYF	TGTGCCAGCAGTTTCGGGGGACCCCCAGAGACCCAGTACTTC
TRBV7-8	many	TRBJ2-7	TRBD1	CASTPGTGHGYGSYEQYF	TGTGCCAGCACACCGGGGACAGGTCACGGGTACGGCTCCTACGAGCAGTACTTC
TRBV7-2	.	TRBJ2-3	.	CASSLSRGDTQYF	TGTGCCAGCAGCTTATCCCGGGGAGATACGCAGTATTTT
TRBV29-1	few	TRBJ2-7	.	CSATGPVGGIATEQYF	TGCAGCGCTACCGGGCCTGTTGGGGGTATCGCTACCGAGCAGTACTTC
TRBV12-5	many	TRBJ2-1	.	CASGLTGTEQFF	TGTGCTAGTGGTTTAACTGGGACCGAGCAGTTCTTC
TRBV7-2	many	TRBJ2-7	TRBD1	CASSYRDRGGEQYF	TGTGCCAGCAGCTACCGGGACAGGGGGGGCGAGCAGTACTTC
TRBV7-2	many	TRBJ1-1	TRBD1	CASSPEGTGGLNTEAFF	TGTGCCAGCAGCCCGGAAGGTACAGGGGGGTTGAACACTGAAGCTTTCTTT
TRBV7-2	few	TRBJ2-7	TRBD1	CASSSAYEGAYEQYF	TGTGCCAGCAGCTCCGCCTACGAGGGGGCTTACGAGCAGTACTTC
TRBV14	.	TRBJ2-1	TRBD2	CASSQRDRLADYNEQFF	TGTGCCAGCAGCCAAAGGGACCGACTAGCGGATTACAATGAGCAGTTCTTC
TRBV15	few	TRBJ1-4	.	CATSRVTDNEKLFF	TGTGCCACCAGCAGAGTGACAGACAATGAAAAACTGTTTTTT